The entry below describes one T cell receptor beta chain. Its antigen is not yet known. No qualities accompany the bases; no much larger clone lies one base away. According to the germline V gene, CDR1 reads SGDLS and CDR2 reads YYNGEE. V loses 5 bases of germline sequence and J loses 4 bases, and the interval between the two ends is 13 bases. The CDR3 runs 15 residues from the cysteine to the phenylalanine. The DNA shown is the 45-base CDR3, in frame from base 1. The library relied on PCR. The sequencing machine was an Illumina HiSeq 2500. To reduce PCR and sequencing biases, unique molecular identifiers were built into the TCR beta cDNA libraries. Every 1 to 10 million input T cells yielded approximately 500,000 cDNA molecules, meaning each molecule approximated one T cell. Patient libraries were prepared and sequenced with the same protocol used for the earlier healthy control dataset. Within a given batch, samples were prepared together, multiplexed and sequenced on the same HiSeq lane. Per the source publication's procedure: Raw barcoded reads were processed with MIGEC, and single-read molecular identifier groups were discarded before consensus assembly and CDR3 extraction. VDJtools was used for post-analysis of the clonotype tables, with diversity normalized by down-sampling every dataset to the smallest sample size. In repertoire overlap clustering, CDR3 amino acid sequences, but not nucleotide sequences, were matched to correct batch-related cross-sample contamination. TCRdb passed the public sequencing reads through fastp at Q25 and MiXCR, retaining productive beta sequences. Each record represents a unique CDR3 protein, reported with the most common genes and DNA among its rows. The V and J calls shown here were made by TCRdb, not taken from the authors' results. This sample is represented by fewer than 850,000 distinct CDR3 sequences; less than 35% of them were singletons. 0.5% to 0.6% of the sample is in the top ten clones.

This sample is drawn from a study of post-analysis software for immune sequencing data (dated by TCRdb to the mid-2010s). For the study in its entirety: Recorded disease courses included relapsing-remitting, secondary progressive and progressive-relapsing multiple sclerosis, with some patients lacking subtype annotation. A subset of samples was prepared in parallel using single-end sample barcoding, then pooled and co-amplified after Illumina adapter ligation. The patient repertoires were compared against approximately twelve previously published healthy control repertoires obtained from donors aged about 6 to 26 years.

To demonstrate the VDJtools post-analysis software, the study profiled TCR beta repertoires from the peripheral blood of about a dozen young patients with multiple sclerosis. The multiple sclerosis patients were children and adolescents between roughly 6 and 17 years of age. Overall study outcomes, separate from this receptor: The control group was slightly older than the multiple sclerosis patient group. Patients showed significantly higher frequencies than controls for a few TRBV segments, among them TRBV5-6, TRBV5-1 and TRBV20-1. Direct clustering with F measure showed strong co-clustering of samples prepared in the same batch, prompting a batch-effect correction. Normalized Chao1 diversity was significantly lower in multiple sclerosis patients than controls, suggesting substantial peripheral T-cell clonal expansion.

The clonotype comes from a girl aged 5-17 years with multiple sclerosis. The material sequenced was blood. Recombination linked TRBV9 to TRBJ2-6, with the D gene not clear enough to name. The CDR3 amino acid sequence is: CASSRLGLGANVLTF. The DNA sequence follows: TGTGCCAGCAGTCGCCTGGGTCTGGGGGCCAACGTCCTGACTTTC.